The TCR beta chain described here comes from a study of cytomegalovirus exposure and HLA in healthy donors. Study summary: HLA-typed donors contributed around 82 million unique TCRs, which were held in an early data release.

Study conclusions and caveats: Most of the TCR beta V segments (in an earlier analysis) were productive either about 87% or about 30% of the time.

The PCR had 60 Vbeta and 13 Jbeta primers. Sequenced by immunoSEQ multiplex PCR; TCRdb stores in-frame clones only, minus some. Of 160,000 or so clones listed, around four fifths are singletons. The CDR3 totals 14 residues. The germline V gene encodes CDR1 WNHNN and CDR2 SYGVQD (reference sequence). V lost 8 bases and J lost 6, with 17 bases in between. In regard to this clone: Its antigen is still unknown.

This chain links TRBV10-1 with TRBJ2-4, with D perhaps TRBD1 (5 bases). Source material: PBMCs. The clonotype originates from a man aged 18 to 30 in good health and CMV-seropositive. CDR3 bases: TGCGCCAGCTCGACAGCTTTACTAATAAACATTCAGTACTTC. Translated: CASSTALLINIQYF.